This T cell receptor (beta chain) was sequenced in a study of T-cell memory formation after mild COVID-19. Study-wide results and limits: Contracting clones from day 15 to 85 had balanced CD4/CD8; later expanders favoured CD4+. The main location of contracting CD4+ clones was CM and EM, and that of contracting CD8+ clones was EMRA.

TCRdb reprocessed the 5' RACE reads with MiXCR, giving one entry per CDR3 protein. The sample has about 390,000 distinct CDR3 sequences, 16% seen once. Germline V lookup: CDR1 KGHSH, CDR2 LQKENI. Trimming shortened V by 5 bases and J by 0 bases, and 7 bases separated the two germline ends. The CDR3 is 13 residues long. In its sample, this clonotype was seen a few times. The antigen remains unidentified. The chain couples TRBV18 to TRBJ1-1; no firm D call. This TCR derives from a man younger than 35 who had mild COVID-19 (a few samples of this study predate the infection). Cell type and time point are not known. Sequenced input: PBMCs or a T cell subset sorted from them (not recorded which). The CDR3, as DNA: TGTGCCAGCTCAGGGGTAGTGAACACTGAAGCTTTCTTT. Amino acids: CASSGVVNTEAFF. Using reference TRBV18 and TRBJ1-1 for the parts outside the CDR3, the full variable domain is NAGVMQNPRHLVRRRGQEARLRCSPMKGHSHVYWYRQLPEEGLKFMVYLQKENIIDESGMPKERFSAEFPKEGPSILRIQQVVRGDSAAYFCASSGVVNTEAFFGQGTRLTVV.